Shown below are 17 T cell receptor beta chains from a single sample sequenced in a study of graft-versus-host responses after intestinal transplantation. Their target antigens are unknown. Some clones are missing from TCRdb's copy, which holds only in-frame ones; the method was immunoSEQ multiplex PCR. The sample has about 85,000 clones, roughly four fifths seen once. Sequenced here: unstimulated CD8+ T cells sorted from spleen or lymph node cells, sampled before intestinal transplant. These receptors were collected from a human donor who received an intestinal transplant.

The chain uses TRBV5-6 and TRBJ1-1; D gene ambiguous. The CDR3 contains 15 residues. Trimming pared 2 bases from V and 5 bases from J, leaving 16 bases between. CDR1 and CDR2 (germline): SGHDT, YYEEEE. CDR3: CASSLVRVWRTEAFF. Here the CDR3 DNA reads TGTGCCAGCAGCTTAGTGAGGGTATGGCGGACTGAAGCTTTCTTT.

V is TRBV5-4 and J is TRBJ2-5; 7 nucleotides agree with TRBD2. CDR1 is SGHNT and CDR2 is YYREEE in the germline V gene (reference sequence). The CDR3 spans 15 residues. J lost 3 bases, V lost 0 bases, and 5 bases had no gene match. CDR3 nucleotide sequence: TGTGCCAGCAGCTTGGTGACTAGCCCTAAAGAGACCCAGTACTTC. Translated, it gives CASSLVTSPKETQYF.

The gene calls are TRBV9 and TRBJ2-7; D possibly uses TRBD1 or TRBD2 (6 bases each). Germline V gene sequence: CDR1 SGDLS, CDR2 YYNGEE. This CDR3 has 16 amino acids. The ends were cut back, 4 bases at V and 0 bases at J, with 17 bases in the middle. CDR3 protein: CASSPEGHYNSYEQYF. Here the CDR3 DNA reads TGTGCCAGCAGCCCGGAGGGACACTATAACTCCTACGAGCAGTACTTC.

The chain combines TRBV7-2 with TRBJ2-2; tentative D call: TRBD1 (5 bases). CDR3 length: 15 amino acids. With 0 bases removed from V and 7 bases from J, the gap between germline ends came to 12 bases. Germline V gene lookup returns CDR1 SGHTA and CDR2 FQGNSA. CDR3 DNA sequence: TGTGCCAGCAGCTTAGCGGAGTTCAGGGTCGGGGAGCTGTTTTTT. Its protein product is CASSLAEFRVGELFF. Based on the CDR3 plus reference TRBV7-2 and TRBJ2-2, the full variable domain is GAGVSQSPSNKVTEKGKDVELRCDPISGHTALYWYRQSLGQGLEFLIYFQGNSAPDKSGLPSDRFSAERTGGSVSTLTIQRTQQEDSAVYLCASSLAEFRVGELFFGEGSRLTVL.

The J gene is TRBJ2-1, the V gene TRBV7-9; D is possibly TRBD2 (6 bases). V lost 5 bases, J lost 6 bases, and 23 bases lay in between. Germline CDR1 and CDR2: SEHNR and FQNEAQ (reference sequence). The CDR3 extends over 17 amino acids. Written as DNA, the CDR3 is TGTGCCAGCAGCCCTCCCTCGACCATTCTAGCGTCCAATGAGCAGTTCTTC. Translating it yields CASSPPSTILASNEQFF.

This clone was observed a single time. The V and J genes are TRBV4-1 and TRBJ2-7, with 7 positions matching TRBD1. CDR1 MGHRA and CDR2 YSYEKL come from the germline V gene. J was trimmed by 3 bases and V by 5 bases; bases with no gene match: 7. The CDR3 runs 14 residues. The CDR3 protein is CASSVRDRDYEQYF. The CDR3 DNA reads TGCGCCAGCAGCGTCCGGGACAGAGACTACGAGCAGTACTTC.

V usage is TRBV5-5 and J usage is TRBJ2-3, with 9 bases identical to TRBD1. V lost 2 bases and J lost 4; bases outside the gene matches: 8. The CDR3 totals 16 residues. Germline V CDR1 and CDR2: SGHKS, YYEKEE (reference sequence). The DNA for the CDR3 is TGTGCCAGCAGCTTCAAAGGGACAGGGCTTCCAGATACGCAGTATTTT. The encoded protein is CASSFKGTGLPDTQYF.

V and J are TRBV18 and TRBJ2-3, with TRBD1 identical over 9 bases. V dropped 2 bases and J dropped 3; count of bases not matched to a gene: 6. Germline V lookup: CDR1 KGHSH, CDR2 LQKENI. The CDR3 spans 16 residues. CDR3 in amino acids: CASSPAGQGLTDTQYF. CDR3 nucleotides: TGTGCCAGCTCACCAGCCGGACAGGGGCTAACAGATACGCAGTATTTT.

The chain recombines TRBV29-1 with TRBJ2-1, with D tentatively TRBD1 or TRBD2 (5 bases each). Germline CDR1 reads SQVTM; CDR2 reads ANQGSEA. V gave up 8 bases and J gave up 4 bases, with 15 bases separating them. The CDR3 is 13 residues long. Here the CDR3 reads CSSGPVGYNEQFF. For the CDR3, the DNA is TGCAGCTCGGGACCGGTCGGGTACAATGAGCAGTTCTTC.

CDR3 sequence: CASREQGKNTEAFF. As DNA, the CDR3 is TGTGCCAGCAGGGAACAGGGAAAAAACACTGAAGCTTTCTTT. The J gene is TRBJ1-1, the V gene TRBV2; D possibly corresponds to TRBD1 (6 bases). V gave up 6 bases and J gave up 2 bases, with 13 bases separating them. CDR3 length: 14 residues. Germline V gene sequence: CDR1 SNHLY, CDR2 FYNNEI.

This clone was detected once. The CDR3 is CAETDGLYYGYTF. CDR3 bases: TGTGCCGAAACGGACGGGCTCTACTATGGCTACACCTTC. The J gene is TRBJ1-2, the V gene TRBV2; D gene uncertain. The germline V gene encodes CDR1 SNHLY and CDR2 FYNNEI. V was trimmed by 11 bases and J by 3 bases, leaving 16 bases between them. The CDR3 consists of 13 residues.

This chain connects TRBV19 to TRBJ1-2, with D unclear. This CDR3 comprises 17 residues. Trimming took 0 bases from V and 5 from J, leaving 19 bases between them. The germline CDR1 and CDR2 sequences are LNHDA and SQIVND (reference sequence). The CDR3 protein is CASSIDQDGLMGYGYTF. The CDR3 coding sequence is TGTGCCAGTAGTATAGATCAAGACGGTCTGATGGGGTATGGCTACACCTTC.

The chain couples TRBV6-1 to TRBJ2-5; 12 bases agree with TRBD2. Germline trimming cut 4 bases from V and 5 bases from J; bases unmatched to any gene: 2. The CDR3 is made up of 14 amino acids. Germline loops: CDR1 MNHNS, CDR2 SASEGT. In DNA form, the CDR3 reads TGTGCCAGCAGTGGACTAGCGGGAGCGGAGACCCAGTACTTC. It yields the protein CASSGLAGAETQYF.

J is TRBJ2-7 and V is TRBV7-6; TRBD1 matches 7 bases. After removal of 5 bases from V and 3 bases from J, the junction contained 4 bases not matched to a gene. The CDR3 covers 13 residues. CDR1 is SGHVS and CDR2 is FNYEAQ in the germline V gene. The CDR3 is CASSRGQDYEQYF. DNA of the CDR3: TGTGCCAGCAGCCGTGGACAGGACTACGAGCAGTACTTC. The full variable domain, with the rest looked up from reference TRBV7-6 and TRBJ2-7, is GAGVSQSPRYKVTKRGQDVALRCDPISGHVSLYWYRQALGQGPEFLTYFNYEAQQDKSGLPNDRFSAERPEGSISTLTIQRTEQRDSAMYRCASSRGQDYEQYFGPGTRLTVT.

The CDR3 reads CASSLEGTGGYSYEQYF. CDR3 nucleotides: TGCGCCAGCAGCTTGGAAGGGACAGGGGGCTACTCCTACGAGCAGTACTTC. The chain couples TRBV5-1 to TRBJ2-7; TRBD1 matches 12 bases. With 0 bases clipped from V and 0 bases from J, the junction kept 4 bases outside the gene matches. The CDR3 contains 17 residues. CDR1 SGHRS and CDR2 YFSETQ come from the germline V gene.

The chain links TRBV10-3 to TRBJ2-3; D call uncertain. Germline-derived CDR1 and CDR2 are ENHRY and SYGVKD. Trimming removed 2 bases from V and 2 bases from J, with 5 bases in between. This CDR3 has 13 amino acids. In nucleotides, the CDR3 is TGTGCCATCAGTGAGACTAACACAGATACGCAGTATTTT. It specifies CAISETNTDTQYF.

This chain links TRBV12-5 with TRBJ1-1, with 8 bases matching TRBD1. The V gene's germline CDR1 is LGHNT and CDR2 FRNRAP. CDR3 size: 18 residues. The J segment lost 4 bases and the V segment lost 3 bases, leaving 16 bases of the junction unmatched. The CDR3 nucleotides read TGTGCTAGTGGTTTAGCCACATCAGGGGGCAGGATGGGCACTGAAGCTTTCTTT. It codes for CASGLATSGGRMGTEAFF. The full variable domain, rest sourced from reference TRBV12-5 and TRBJ1-1, is DARVTQTPRHKVTEMGQEVTMRCQPILGHNTVFWYRQTMMQGLELLAYFRNRAPLDDSGMPKDRFSAEMPDATLATLKIQPSEPRDSAVYFCASGLATSGGRMGTEAFFGQGTRLTVV.